This T cell receptor beta chain was recorded in a study of beta chain features in type 1 diabetes. General study points: VDJ junctions from type 1 diabetes patients carried fewer insertions and larger deletions.

Purity exceeding 95% was reached by all sorted populations. With respect to this clone: Its antigen is unidentified.

CDR1 and CDR2 from the germline V gene are SGHRS and YFSETQ. V dropped 3 bases and J dropped 10 bases, with 16 bases sitting between them. This CDR3 is built from 13 residues. All of the isolated RNA was reverse transcribed, so expressed TCRB transcripts were sequenced. The data were produced by immunoSEQ multiplex PCR, yet TCRdb's version contains in-frame clones alone and is incomplete. The data show 350,000 to 450,000 clones, about 16% seen once. The chain carries TRBV5-1 and TRBJ1-1, with D possibly matching TRBD1 (6 bases). Input material: naive CD4+ T cells from blood. The sequence came from a woman aged 18-29 years in good health. The CDR3: CASSWEQGKSAFF. The CDR3 nucleotides are TGCGCCAGCAGCTGGGAACAGGGAAAGTCAGCTTTCTTT.